Presented here are 15 T cell receptor beta chains from one specimen sequenced in a study of blood T cell repertoires in COVID-19 (dated by TCRdb to 2018 to 2020). Library creation used the immunoSEQ multiplex PCR assay. TCRdb holds this immuneACCESS table with in-frame rearrangements only. Some clones are missing; in checked studies, unresolved V genes explain under half, and the rest has no known cause. A total of roughly 170,000 clones appear in this sample, approximately 79% of them only once. The top ten constitute around 2.9% of the sample. The sequenced sample was peripheral blood. The source is a woman older than 75 with acute or convalescent COVID-19.

This clone was recorded a few times. Here the CDR3 reads CASSATGEPGTVYF. The CDR3 region has the DNA TGTGCCAGCAGCGCCACCGGGGAGCCCGGGACAGTCTACTTC. This chain links TRBV9 with TRBJ2-4, with 7 bases matching TRBD1. Germline V gene data show CDR1 as SGDLS and CDR2 as YYNGEE. Trimming at V came to 3 bases and at J to 16 bases, leaving 16 bases not matched to a gene. The CDR3 totals 14 residues. The variable domain in full, with the rest retrieved from reference TRBV9 and TRBJ2-4, is DSGVTQTPKHLITATGQRVTLRCSPRSGDLSVYWYQQSLDQGLQFLIQYYNGEERAKGNILERFSAQQFPDLHSELNLSSLELGDSALYFCASSATGEPGTVYFGAGTRLSVL.

This chain joins TRBV6-1 and TRBJ2-1; the match to TRBD2 covers 8 bases. CDR1 is MNHNS, CDR2 SASEGT, per germline. J was trimmed by 3 bases and V by 4 bases; bases with no gene match: 11. This CDR3 contains 17 residues. CDR3 in amino acids: CASSVLQAGVLYNEQFF. CDR3 bases: TGTGCCAGCAGTGTTCTCCAAGCGGGAGTGCTCTACAATGAGCAGTTCTTC.

This clone is a singleton in its sample. The CDR3 loop is CASRGGYGSPLHF. Here the CDR3 DNA reads TGTGCCAGCAGGGGCGGGTACGGTTCACCCCTCCACTTT. V gene TRBV27 combines with J gene TRBJ1-6, with D uncertain. The germline V gene encodes CDR1 MNHEY and CDR2 SMNVEV (reference sequence). V dropped 6 bases and J dropped 9 bases, with 12 bases sitting between them. The CDR3 has 13 amino acids.

This chain connects TRBV19 to TRBJ1-5, with D possibly TRBD1 on 5 matching bases. Germline CDR1 LNHDA, CDR2 SQIVND (reference sequence). The CDR3 extends over 13 amino acids. The ends were cut back, 4 bases at V and 4 bases at J, with 8 bases in the middle. As DNA, the CDR3 is TGTGCCAGTAGTACGGCAGGGAATCAGCCCCAGCATTTT. Translated: CASSTAGNQPQHF.

V gene TRBV5-6 combines with J gene TRBJ2-1, with D possibly matching TRBD1 (6 bases). The V gene lost 2 bases and the J gene lost 6 bases, with 9 bases spanning the gap. Germline V gene data show CDR1 as SGHDT and CDR2 as YYEEEE. The CDR3 has 13 amino acids. The CDR3 DNA reads TGTGCCAGCAGCTTAGCAGGGGTCAATGAGCAGTTCTTC. This sequence encodes CASSLAGVNEQFF.

The sample holds a few counts of this clone. The J gene is TRBJ2-1, the V gene TRBV5-1; 12 bases line up with TRBD1. Per germline, CDR1 SGHRS and CDR2 YFSETQ. This CDR3 is built from 16 residues. V shed 0 bases, J shed 7 bases, and the junction held 5 bases outside the gene matches. The CDR3 DNA follows: TGCGCCAGCAGCTTGGGGGACAGGGGGCTGTGGAATGAGCAGTTCTTC. Protein: CASSLGDRGLWNEQFF.

The chain has TRBV5-8 and TRBJ1-5; 9 bases map to TRBD1. V gave up 3 bases and J gave up 3 bases; unmatched junction bases: 10. The V gene's germline CDR1 is SGHTS and CDR2 YDEGEE. The CDR3 consists of 17 residues. The CDR3, as DNA: TGTGCCAGCAGCTCCCAGGGACAGGGAGCCGACAATCAGCCCCAGCATTTT. Protein product: CASSSQGQGADNQPQHF.

As for this clone: Other DNA sequences from this sample encode an identical CDR3 as well. The chain employs TRBV27 and TRBJ1-1, with 8 bases matching TRBD1. CDR3 length: 14 amino acids. With V trimmed by 5 bases and J by 2 bases, 4 bases remained unmatched. CDR1 and CDR2 (germline): MNHEY, SMNVEV (reference sequence). CDR3 sequence: CASSLGQGNTEAFF. CDR3 coding DNA: TGTGCCAGCAGTCTCGGACAGGGAAACACTGAAGCTTTCTTT.

A note on this clone: The same CDR3 can be traced to other DNA sequences in this sample. The chain recombines TRBV11-2 with TRBJ2-7, with a possible D match to TRBD1 (5 bases). This CDR3 is 12 amino acids long. V lost 4 bases to trimming and J lost 4 bases, with 8 bases between them. Germline values: CDR1 SGHAT, CDR2 FQNNGV. CDR3 loop: CASSSQGYEQYF. CDR3 sequence (DNA): TGTGCCAGCAGCTCTCAGGGTTACGAGCAGTACTTC.

The sample holds a few counts of this clone. This chain connects TRBV6-2 or TRBV6-3 to TRBJ1-2, with TRBD1 as a possible D gene (5 bases). CDR1 and CDR2 from the germline V gene are MNHEY and SVGEGT. The CDR3 runs 16 residues. The germline V and J ends were trimmed by 6 bases and 2 bases, with 19 bases remaining between them. The CDR3 region is CASSQNPGYGNYGYTF. DNA for the CDR3: TGTGCCAGCAGCCAAAATCCAGGGTATGGCAACTATGGCTACACCTTC.

In its sample, this clone was seen a few times. J is TRBJ1-6 and V is TRBV10-1; 12 positions match TRBD1. The V gene end was trimmed by 3 bases and the J gene end by 10 bases; junction bases not matched to a gene: 4. Per the germline V gene, CDR1 is WNHNN and CDR2 is SYGVQD (reference sequence). The CDR3 extends over 15 amino acids. The CDR3: CASSEGTGGRSPLHF. CDR3 coding DNA: TGCGCCAGCAGTGAAGGGACAGGGGGCCGATCACCCCTCCACTTT.

This chain links TRBV19 with TRBJ2-7; TRBD2 aligns across 7 bases. V gave up 5 bases and J gave up 0 bases; unmatched junction bases: 7. CDR3 size: 15 residues. Germline CDR1 LNHDA, CDR2 SQIVND (reference sequence). The CDR3: CASSVSSGISYEQYF. The DNA for the CDR3 is TGTGCCAGTAGTGTATCTAGCGGAATCTCCTACGAGCAGTACTTC. Using reference TRBV19 and TRBJ2-7 for the parts outside the CDR3, the full variable domain is DGGITQSPKYLFRKEGQNVTLSCEQNLNHDAMYWYRQDPGQGLRLIYYSQIVNDFQKGDIAEGYSVSREKKESFPLTVTSAQKNPTAFYLCASSVSSGISYEQYFGPGTRLTVT.

The rearrangement joins TRBV2 to TRBJ1-1, with D uncertain. The CDR3 consists of 14 residues. Trimming removed 3 bases at V and 10 bases at J, with 18 bases between. CDR1 SNHLY and CDR2 FYNNEI come from the germline V gene. The CDR3 DNA sequence: TGTGCCAGCAGTGATTCGGCGGGAACCCTGCGAGCTTTCTTT. Protein: CASSDSAGTLRAFF.

The V call is TRBV6-5, the J call TRBJ1-6; TRBD1 agrees at 10 bases. J was trimmed by 10 bases and V by 6 bases; bases with no gene match: 3. The CDR3 has 13 residues. Germline V CDR1 and CDR2: MNHEY, SVGAGI. CDR3 bases: TGTGCCAGCAGAGGGACAGGGGACTCACCCCTCCACTTT. This translates into CASRGTGDSPLHF.

V gene TRBV28 combines with J gene TRBJ2-3; 9 bases match TRBD1. CDR1 and CDR2 (germline): MDHEN, SYDVKM. This CDR3 has 14 residues. V was pared by 5 bases and J by 4 bases, with 4 bases of the junction left unmatched. This chain's CDR3 is CASSNRGHADTQYF. The CDR3 DNA reads TGTGCCAGCAGTAACAGGGGGCATGCAGATACGCAGTATTTT.